These T cell receptor beta chains were read from a single sample in a study of blood T cell repertoires in COVID-19. Repertoires were generated with immunoSEQ multiplex PCR, while TCRdb's copy carries only in-frame clones and drops some. The sample records more than 25,000 clones, approximately 83% being singletons. Sequencing was performed on peripheral blood. These receptors all come from a woman aged 80 or older with COVID-19, enrolled during active disease. The CDR3 runs from the conserved cysteine through the conserved F or W. The D gene is left open where the match is weak. Size is omitted from some rows. Given values are once, few, many or a class for expanded clones.

v_gene	d_gene	abundance	j_gene	CDR3aa	CDR3nt
TRBV7-7	TRBD2	once	TRBJ2-3	CASSSALAASRQYF	TGTGCTAGCAGCTCAGCACTAGCGGCGTCCCGGCAGTATTTT
TRBV13	TRBD1	-	TRBJ1-1	CASSSMRAPTGKNTEAFF	TGTGCCAGCAGCTCGATGCGAGCGCCGACAGGGAAGAACACTGAAGCTTTCTTT
TRBV6-5	-	-	TRBJ2-7	CASTIGRINTYEQYF	TGTGCCAGCACTATAGGGAGGATTAACACCTACGAGCAGTACTTC
TRBV13	-	-	TRBJ1-2	CASSPGRLNGYTF	TGTGCCAGCAGCCCCGGGAGGTTGAATGGCTACACCTTC
TRBV5-1	TRBD1	-	TRBJ2-2	CASSGTGENTGELFF	TGCGCCAGCAGCGGCACAGGGGAGAACACCGGGGAGCTGTTTTTT
TRBV14	-	-	TRBJ2-1	CASSQGPSGAEQFF	TGTGCCAGCAGCCAAGGACCCTCAGGTGCTGAGCAGTTCTTC
TRBV20-1	-	-	TRBJ2-3	CSASRGSTDTQYF	TGCAGTGCTAGTCGGGGATCCACAGATACGCAGTATTTT
TRBV28	-	-	TRBJ2-4	CASSPRVSAAKNIQYF	TGTGCCAGCAGCCCCAGGGTTTCAGCCGCCAAAAACATTCAGTACTTC
TRBV6-1	-	-	TRBJ1-1	CASSDRWIDKNTEAFF	TGTGCCAGCAGTGATCGTTGGATAGACAAGAACACTGAAGCTTTCTTT
TRBV7-2	-	-	TRBJ2-6	CASSLEQGRMRGANVLTF	TGTGCCAGCAGCTTAGAGCAGGGAAGGATGAGAGGGGCCAACGTCCTGACTTTC
TRBV5-1	-	-	TRBJ2-3	CASSSGISTDTQYF	TGCGCCAGCAGCTCCGGGATCAGCACAGATACGCAGTATTTT
TRBV2	-	once	TRBJ1-4	CASLQGAKNEKLFF	TGTGCCAGCCTCCAAGGGGCAAAAAATGAAAAACTGTTTTTT
TRBV6-1	-	-	TRBJ1-2	CASSEENSIPGGYTF	TGTGCCAGCAGTGAAGAAAACTCAATTCCGGGGGGCTACACCTTC
TRBV3-1/TRBV3-2	-	-	TRBJ2-1	CASSETPRGYNEQFF	TGTGCCAGCAGCGAGACACCTAGGGGGTACAATGAGCAGTTCTTC